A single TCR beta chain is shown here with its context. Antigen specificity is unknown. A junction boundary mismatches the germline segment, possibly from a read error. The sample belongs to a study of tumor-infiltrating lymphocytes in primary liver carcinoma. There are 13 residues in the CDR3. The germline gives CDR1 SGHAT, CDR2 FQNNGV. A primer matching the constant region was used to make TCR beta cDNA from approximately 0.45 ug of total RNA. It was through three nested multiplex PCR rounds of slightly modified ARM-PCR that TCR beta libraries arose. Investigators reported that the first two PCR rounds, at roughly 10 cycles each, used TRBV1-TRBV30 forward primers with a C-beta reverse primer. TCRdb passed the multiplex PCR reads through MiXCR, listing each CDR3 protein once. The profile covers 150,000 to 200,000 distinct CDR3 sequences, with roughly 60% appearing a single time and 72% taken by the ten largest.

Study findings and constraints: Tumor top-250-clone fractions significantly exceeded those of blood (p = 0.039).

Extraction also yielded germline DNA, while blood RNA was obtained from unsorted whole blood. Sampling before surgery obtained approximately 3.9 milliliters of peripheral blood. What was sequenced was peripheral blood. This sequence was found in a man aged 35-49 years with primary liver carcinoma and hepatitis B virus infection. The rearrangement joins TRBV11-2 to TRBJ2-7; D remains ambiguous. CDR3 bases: TGTTCCAGCAGCGTGTACAGAGTACACGAGCAGTACTTC. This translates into CSSSVYRVHEQYF.